This T cell receptor (beta chain) is drawn from a study of T cell responses to AZD1222 COVID-19 vaccine. Assay used: immunoSEQ multiplex PCR; TCRdb lists only in-frame clones, some missing. The sample includes more than 95,000 clones, 75% to 90% of them seen just once. This CDR3 is 13 amino acids long. Germline CDR1 is SGHVS and CDR2 is FQNEAQ. Trimming stripped 1 base from V and 1 base from J, with 3 bases between. The chain links TRBV7-8 to TRBJ2-3; D ambiguous. The source of this sequence is an adult in good health. The material sequenced was peripheral blood, taken on day 0 of AZD1222 vaccination. Here the CDR3 DNA reads TGTGCCAGCAGCTTAGGGGGCACAGATACGCAGTATTTT. This translates into CASSLGGTDTQYF.